One and the same sample provided the 7 T cell receptor beta chains below, sequenced in a study of technical replicates of blood from several donors. The table came from immunoSEQ multiplex PCR; TCRdb's copy has only in-frame clones and leaves some out. The sample yields 65,000 to 80,000 clones, roughly 93% seen once. Sequenced: T cells isolated from PBMCs. The receptor source for this set is a human donor in good health.

The chain carries TRBV10-3 and TRBJ2-1, with a tentative D call TRBD2 (5 bases). The germline V and J ends were trimmed by 6 bases and 7 bases, with 10 bases remaining between them. The CDR3 runs 12 residues. CDR1 and CDR2 (germline): ENHRY, SYGVKD. The CDR3 is CAIRRTGNEQFF. The CDR3 nucleotides are TGTGCCATCAGAAGGACGGGGAATGAGCAGTTCTTC.

This chain links TRBV5-4 with TRBJ2-6; D ambiguous. The germline V gene encodes CDR1 SGHNT and CDR2 YYREEE (reference sequence). This CDR3 has 15 amino acids. V was shortened by 5 bases and J by 3 bases, with 12 bases between the two germline ends. In nucleotides, the CDR3 is TGTGCCAGCAGTCCCGATTTAGTTGGGGCCAACGTCCTGACTTTC. It is translated as CASSPDLVGANVLTF.

V usage is TRBV7-9 and J usage is TRBJ2-7; 8 bases match TRBD2. Germline V gene lookup returns CDR1 SEHNR and CDR2 FQNEAQ (reference sequence). CDR3 size: 13 residues. Trimming removed 8 bases from V and 4 bases from J; junction bases left unmatched: 7. As DNA, the CDR3 is TGTGCCAGCGGAACGGCGGGAGGTTACGAGCAGTACTTC. As protein: CASGTAGGYEQYF.

The chain is built from TRBV9 and TRBJ2-1; 14 nucleotides align to TRBD2. The CDR3 runs to 16 residues. Germline V CDR1 and CDR2: SGDLS, YYNGEE. J was trimmed by 5 bases and V by 3 bases; bases with no gene match: 4. The CDR3 sequence: CASSGGTSGRHNEQFF. CDR3 bases: TGTGCCAGCAGCGGAGGGACTAGCGGGAGACACAATGAGCAGTTCTTC.

The gene calls are TRBV20-1 and TRBJ2-7; D gene uncertain. Germline CDR1 is DFQATT and CDR2 is SNEGSKA (reference sequence). Trimming took off 5 bases at V and 6 bases at J, with 11 bases between the two ends. CDR3 length equals 11 residues. This CDR3 is CSALFFGEQYF. The CDR3 DNA follows: TGCAGTGCTCTTTTCTTCGGCGAGCAGTACTTC.

This clone was counted a single time. The J gene is TRBJ1-3, the V gene TRBV5-1; TRBD1 is a possible D gene (6 bases). CDR3 size: 14 residues. Germline loops: CDR1 SGHRS, CDR2 YFSETQ. V was shortened by 4 bases and J by 3 bases, with 11 bases between the two germline ends. The CDR3 nucleotides read TGCGCCAGCAGCCCGGACAGTTTTGGAAACACCATATATTTT. Translation: CASSPDSFGNTIYF.

CDR3 nucleotides: TGTGCCAGCAGCGGCGGGACTAGCGGGGATCCCTACGAGCAGTACTTC. It translates to CASSGGTSGDPYEQYF. V usage is TRBV9 and J usage is TRBJ2-7; 13 bases line up with TRBD2. The CDR3 length is 16 residues. In germline, CDR1 is SGDLS, CDR2 YYNGEE. J lost 2 bases, V lost 3 bases, and 5 bases had no gene match.